This TCR beta chain stems from a study of T cell repertoires in cytomegalovirus infection. Study at large: Indications came from public TCR beta signatures; they pointed to CMV infection and to a matching HLA type. Study outcomes and limitations: HLA-C-restricted, CMV-specific TCR beta clonotypes were dominant ex vivo. Cumulated frequencies of public TCR beta families served to identify carriers of CMV plus the relevant HLA.

MiXCR, run by TCRdb on the reads, gives a single entry per CDR3 protein. The profile covers about 310,000 distinct CDR3 sequences, with 17% appearing a single time and approximately 12% taken by the ten largest. A few counts support this clonotype. The target antigen is unknown. The ends lost 3 bases at V and 4 bases at J; junction bases unmatched: 7. CDR1 is MDHEN, CDR2 SYDVKM, per germline. The CDR3 runs 16 residues. The sequence came from a human donor in good health (CMV status not recorded). Some clones in this sample may be carry-over from other donors' samples. The source material was PBMCs. V gene TRBV28 combines with J gene TRBJ1-2; 11 bases align to TRBD1. CDR3 DNA: TGTGCCAGCAGTTTCTCGGGACAGGGGGTGCCCTATGGCTACACCTTC. Protein sequence: CASSFSGQGVPYGYTF.